This T cell receptor (beta chain) was sequenced during a study of T-cell reconstitution after alpha-beta-depleted transplantation in children. This CDR3 has 15 amino acids. V gave up 6 bases and J gave up 5 bases; unmatched junction bases: 9. CDR1 and CDR2 (germline): MNHEY, SVGAGI. Using unique molecular identifiers, the investigators prepared the TCRbeta library. Using its own MiXCR run on the PCR reads, TCRdb lists one record per CDR3 protein. Of about 980,000 distinct CDR3 sequences listed, roughly 29% were seen once; the top ten hold roughly 28%. The chain has TRBV6-5 and TRBJ2-1; 8 nucleotides align to TRBD1. Sequenced here: PBMCs, mostly from graft donor cells, sampled 360 days after TCRalphabeta/CD19-depleted stem cell transplant. The sequence derives from a boy under two years old who had a stem cell transplant for SCID, so the T cells may come from the graft donor. As DNA, the CDR3 is TGTGCCAGCAGCACGGACAGGGCGGGCAACAATGAGCAGTTCTTC. It is translated as CASSTDRAGNNEQFF.